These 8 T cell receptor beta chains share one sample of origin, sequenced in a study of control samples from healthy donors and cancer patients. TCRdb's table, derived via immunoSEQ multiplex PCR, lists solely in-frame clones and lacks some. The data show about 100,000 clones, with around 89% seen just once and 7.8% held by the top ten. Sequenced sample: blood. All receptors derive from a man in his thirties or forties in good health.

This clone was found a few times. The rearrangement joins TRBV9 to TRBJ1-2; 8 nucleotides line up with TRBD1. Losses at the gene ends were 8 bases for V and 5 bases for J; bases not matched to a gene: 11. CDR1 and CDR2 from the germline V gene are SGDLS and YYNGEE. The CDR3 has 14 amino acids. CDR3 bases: TGTGCCAGTAGTGGACAGGGAACCTTATATGGCTACACCTTC. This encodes CASSGQGTLYGYTF.

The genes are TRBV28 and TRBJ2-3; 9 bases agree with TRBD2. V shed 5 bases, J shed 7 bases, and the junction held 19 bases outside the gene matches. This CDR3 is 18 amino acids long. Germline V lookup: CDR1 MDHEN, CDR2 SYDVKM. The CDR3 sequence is CASSNGLAGTYSQNTQYF. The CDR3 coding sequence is TGTGCCAGCAGTAACGGTCTAGCGGGAACTTATTCCCAGAATACGCAGTATTTT.

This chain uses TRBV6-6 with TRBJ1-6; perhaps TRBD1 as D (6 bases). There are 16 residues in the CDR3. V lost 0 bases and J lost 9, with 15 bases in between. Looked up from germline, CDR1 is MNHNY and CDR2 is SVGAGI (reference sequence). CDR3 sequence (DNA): TGTGCCAGCAGTTACTCGTGGGCAGGGGATACTTCACCCCTCCACTTT. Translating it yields CASSYSWAGDTSPLHF.

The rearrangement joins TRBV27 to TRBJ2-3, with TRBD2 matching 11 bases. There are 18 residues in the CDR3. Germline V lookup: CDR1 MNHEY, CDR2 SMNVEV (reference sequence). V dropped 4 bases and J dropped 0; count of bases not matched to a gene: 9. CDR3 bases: TGTGCCAGCAGTTCCCTCCTAAGGACTAGCGGGAGCACAGATACGCAGTATTTT. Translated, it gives CASSSLLRTSGSTDTQYF.

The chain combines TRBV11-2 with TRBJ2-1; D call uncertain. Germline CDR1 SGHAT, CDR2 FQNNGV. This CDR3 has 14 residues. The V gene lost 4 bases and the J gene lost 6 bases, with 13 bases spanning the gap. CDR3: CASSSAWGFNEQFF. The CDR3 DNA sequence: TGTGCCAGCAGCTCAGCCTGGGGATTCAATGAGCAGTTCTTC.

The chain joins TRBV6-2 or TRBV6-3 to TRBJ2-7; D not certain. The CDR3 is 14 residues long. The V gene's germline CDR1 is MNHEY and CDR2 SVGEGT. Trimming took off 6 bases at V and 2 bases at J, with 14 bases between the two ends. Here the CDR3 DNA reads TGTGCCAGCAGCCACACCTATCCACCCTACGAGCAGTACGTC. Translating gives CASSHTYPPYEQYV.

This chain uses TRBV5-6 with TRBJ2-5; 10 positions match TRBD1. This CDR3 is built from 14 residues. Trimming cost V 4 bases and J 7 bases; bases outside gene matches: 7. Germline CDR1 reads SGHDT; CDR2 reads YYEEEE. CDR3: CASSATGGFGTQYF. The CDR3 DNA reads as TGTGCCAGCAGCGCGACAGGGGGCTTCGGGACCCAGTACTTC.

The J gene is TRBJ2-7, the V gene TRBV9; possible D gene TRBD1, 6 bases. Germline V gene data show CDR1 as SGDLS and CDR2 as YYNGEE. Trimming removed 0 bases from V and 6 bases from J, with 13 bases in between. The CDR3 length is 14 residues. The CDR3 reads CASSVGGQTGEQYF. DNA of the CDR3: TGTGCCAGCAGCGTAGGGGGACAAACGGGCGAGCAGTACTTC.